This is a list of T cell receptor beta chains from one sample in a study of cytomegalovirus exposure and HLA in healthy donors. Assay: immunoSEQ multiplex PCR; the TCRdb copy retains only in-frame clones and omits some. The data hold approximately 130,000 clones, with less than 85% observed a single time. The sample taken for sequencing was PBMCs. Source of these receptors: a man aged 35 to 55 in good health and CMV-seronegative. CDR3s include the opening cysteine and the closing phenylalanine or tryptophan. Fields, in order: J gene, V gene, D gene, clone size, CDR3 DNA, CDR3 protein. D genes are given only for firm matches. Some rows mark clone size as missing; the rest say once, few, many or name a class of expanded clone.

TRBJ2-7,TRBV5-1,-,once,TGCGCCAGCAGCGTACAGGGTTCGCACGAGCAGTACTTC,CASSVQGSHEQYF
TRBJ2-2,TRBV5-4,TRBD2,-,TGTGCCAGCAGCTTGGAGGGACTAGGGAACACCGGGGAGCTGTTTTTT,CASSLEGLGNTGELFF
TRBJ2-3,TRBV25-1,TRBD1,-,TGTGCCAGCAGTGAGACCAGGGGGCTTACAGATACGCAGTATTTT,CASSETRGLTDTQYF
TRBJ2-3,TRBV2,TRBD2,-,TGTGCCAGCACCGTGCCGGGAGGGGAGAGGGATACGCAGTATTTT,CASTVPGGERDTQYF
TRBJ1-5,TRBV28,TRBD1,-,TGTGCCAGCAGTTTATACTATGGGACAGGGGGCGATCAGCCCCAGCATTTT,CASSLYYGTGGDQPQHF
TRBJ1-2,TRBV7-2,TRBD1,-,TGTGCCAGCAGACCTGGACAGGGTCATGGCTACACCTTC,CASRPGQGHGYTF
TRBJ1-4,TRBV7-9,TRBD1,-,TGTGCCAGCAGCGACCACAGGGGAAGAGAAAAACTGTTTTTT,CASSDHRGREKLFF
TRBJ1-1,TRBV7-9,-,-,TGTGCCAGCAGACTTCAAGGGGGCACTGAAGCTTTCTTT,CASRLQGGTEAFF
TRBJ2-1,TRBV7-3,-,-,TGTGCCAGCAGTATTACGGCGGGCAATGAGCAGTTCTTC,CASSITAGNEQFF
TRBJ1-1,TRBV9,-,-,TGTGCCAGCAGCGCCCCCATGAACACTGAAGCTTTCTTT,CASSAPMNTEAFF
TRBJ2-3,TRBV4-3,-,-,TGCGCCAGCAGCCAAGATCAAGGGGCTACCGGAAGGCAGTATTTT,CASSQDQGATGRQYF
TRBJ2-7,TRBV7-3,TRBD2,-,TGTGCCAGCAGCTTACTCGGGACTAGCGGCTACGAGCAGTACTTC,CASSLLGTSGYEQYF
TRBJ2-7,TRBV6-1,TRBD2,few,TGTGCCAGCAGTACATCGACTAGCGGGGTTTACGAGCAGTACTTC,CASSTSTSGVYEQYF
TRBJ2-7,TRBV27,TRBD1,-,TGTGCCAGCAGTTCACAGGGGCCCGCTTACGAGCAGTACTTC,CASSSQGPAYEQYF
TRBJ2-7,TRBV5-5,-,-,TGTGCCAGCAGCCTATTGGCAGGCTCCTACGAGCAGTACTTC,CASSLLAGSYEQYF
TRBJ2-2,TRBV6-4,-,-,TGTGCCAGCAGCGTGAACGACAACGCGAACACCGGGGAGCTGTTTTTT,CASSVNDNANTGELFF
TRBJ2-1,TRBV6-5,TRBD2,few,TGTGCCAGCAGTTACTCGCGGACTAGCAACAATGAGCAGTTCTTC,CASSYSRTSNNEQFF
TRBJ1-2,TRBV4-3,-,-,TGCGCCAGCAGCCAAGCCTACAGGGATGCTAACTATGGCTACACCTTC,CASSQAYRDANYGYTF
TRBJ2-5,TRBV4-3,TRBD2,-,TGCGCCAGCAGCCAAGATCTCCCGCCTACTAGCGGGGGTCAAGAGACCCAGTACTTC,CASSQDLPPTSGGQETQYF
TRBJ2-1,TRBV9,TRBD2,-,TGTGCCAGCAGCCTTAGCGGGAGAAGTGCGTCCTACAATGAGCAGTTCTTC,CASSLSGRSASYNEQFF
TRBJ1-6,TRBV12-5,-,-,TGTGCTAGTGACGACTCGGGGGGCAGGGGATCTCATAATTCACCCCTCCACTTT,CASDDSGGRGSHNSPLHF